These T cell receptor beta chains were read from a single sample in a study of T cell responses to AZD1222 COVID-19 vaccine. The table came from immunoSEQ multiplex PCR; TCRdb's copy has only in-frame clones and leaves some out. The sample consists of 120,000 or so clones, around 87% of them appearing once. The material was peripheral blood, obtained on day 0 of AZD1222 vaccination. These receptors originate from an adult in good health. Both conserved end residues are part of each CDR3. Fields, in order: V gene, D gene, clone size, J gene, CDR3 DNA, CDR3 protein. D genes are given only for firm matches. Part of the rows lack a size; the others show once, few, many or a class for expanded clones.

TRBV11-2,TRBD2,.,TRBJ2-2,TGTGCCAGCAGCTCCCTAGCGGGAGGGCGGTTCGCCGGGGAGCTGTTTTTT,CASSSLAGGRFAGELFF
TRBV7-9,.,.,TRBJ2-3,TGTGCCAGCAGCTGGAGTCCAGATACGCAGTATTTT,CASSWSPDTQYF
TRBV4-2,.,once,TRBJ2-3,TGTGCCAGCAGCCAAGATCAAGCGTCTAGCACAGATACGCAGTATTTT,CASSQDQASSTDTQYF
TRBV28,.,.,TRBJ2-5,TGTGCCAGCAGCAACCCGGGACCTGGTAAGGGGACCCAGTACTTC,CASSNPGPGKGTQYF
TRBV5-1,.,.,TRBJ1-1,TGCGCCAGCAGCTACCGGGGGACATTTTCCTCCAACACTGAAGCTTTCTTT,CASSYRGTFSSNTEAFF
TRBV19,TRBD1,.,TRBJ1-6,TGTGCCAGTAGAAATATACGACAGGGCTTGGATAATTCACCCCTCCACTTT,CASRNIRQGLDNSPLHF
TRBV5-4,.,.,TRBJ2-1,TGTGCCAGCAGCGCGGAGAAGCTTTCCGAGCAGTTCTTC,CASSAEKLSEQFF
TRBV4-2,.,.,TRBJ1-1,TGTGCCAGCAGCCAAGAGGGGAGCGCCAGGGGACGTAGTGAAGCTTTCTTT,CASSQEGSARGRSEAFF
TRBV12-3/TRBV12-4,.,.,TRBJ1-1,TGTGCCAGCAGTTTGGAAGGTCTCACTGAAGCTTTCTTT,CASSLEGLTEAFF
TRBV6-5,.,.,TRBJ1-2,TGTGCCACCCGGTTGGGTGGGGGCCACTATGGCTACACCTTC,CATRLGGGHYGYTF
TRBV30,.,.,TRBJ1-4,TGTGCCTGGAGTGTACCGACAGGTCCTAATGAAAAACTGTTTTTT,CAWSVPTGPNEKLFF
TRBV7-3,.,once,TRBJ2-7,TGTGCCAGCAGCTTCGGTATCGGAGGTTACGAGCAGTACTTC,CASSFGIGGYEQYF
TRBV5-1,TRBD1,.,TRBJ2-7,TGCGCCAGCAGCTTGTGGGCCGGGACAGGGGGAAACGAGCAGTACTTC,CASSLWAGTGGNEQYF
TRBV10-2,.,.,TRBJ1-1,TGCGCCAGCAGTGAGTGGCCAAACAGGAGAGAAGCTTTCTTT,CASSEWPNRREAFF
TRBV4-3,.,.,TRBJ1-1,TGCGCCAGCAGCCAAGAGGTTGGGGGCCGGAACACTGAAGCTTTCTTT,CASSQEVGGRNTEAFF
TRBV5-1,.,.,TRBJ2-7,TGCGCCAGCAGCTTGGAATCGGGCACCGCCTACGAGCAGTACTTC,CASSLESGTAYEQYF
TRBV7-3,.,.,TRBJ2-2,TGTGCCAGCAGCTTAACAAACGTGGCGAACACCGGGGAGCTGTTTTTT,CASSLTNVANTGELFF
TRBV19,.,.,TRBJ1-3,TGTGCCAGTAGTATACGACAGGCTCTTATCGGAAACACCATATATTTT,CASSIRQALIGNTIYF
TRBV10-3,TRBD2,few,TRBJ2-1,TGTGCCATCAAGGGTAGCGGGGCATACAATGAGCAGTTCTTC,CAIKGSGAYNEQFF
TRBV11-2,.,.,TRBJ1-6,TGTGCCAGCAGCTTGGAGAGTTCACCCCTCCACTTT,CASSLESSPLHF